In its sample, the clone carrying this T cell receptor (beta chain) was seen once. Per-patient samples, pretreatment and on-treatment, numbered 1 to 8. The V gene's germline CDR1 is SEHNR and CDR2 FQNEAQ (reference sequence). V shed 5 bases and J 5 bases; nucleotides not matched to a gene: 4. This CDR3 is 13 amino acids long. Generated by immunoSEQ multiplex PCR, the TCRdb table keeps only in-frame clones and is missing some. Here the sample spans tens of thousands of clones, approximately 90% being singletons. This sample is part of a study of PD-L1 blockade in urothelial cancer. In the study overall: Counts from blood samples showed a median of roughly 150,000 T cells.

The rearrangement joins TRBV7-9 to TRBJ2-3; 7 bases align to TRBD1. This TCR was recovered from a man aged 55 to 69 with urothelial cancer. The material was PBMCs, obtained around atezolizumab (anti-PD-L1) treatment. The CDR3: CASSTTGVDTQYF. DNA for the CDR3: TGTGCCAGCAGCACTACAGGGGTAGATACGCAGTATTTT.